This TCR beta chain was captured by sequencing in a study of Ad26.COV2.S vaccination and SARS-CoV-2 variants. Study information: Donor was one of the participants in the Ad26.COV2.S arm of the COV1001 trial.

Trimming took 4 bases from V and 4 from J; bases not matched to a gene: 5. CDR3 length: 15 residues. In germline, CDR1 is MNHEY, CDR2 SVGAGI. Treatment denoted: roughly 20 received Ad26.COV2.S at low or high dose, single or two shots; five or six received placebo; per-sample allocation not given. Sampling happened 63 days after the first vaccine or placebo injection. The vaccine antigen was prefusion-stabilized Wuhan SARS-CoV-2 spike. The assay was immunoSEQ multiplex PCR, and TCRdb's table has in-frame clones only and misses some. The table has about 320,000 clones, just under 85% seen once. General study results and limits: Whether participants received vaccine or placebo, their non-spike TCR breadth was similar.

Comments on this clone: The antigen remains unidentified.

This chain joins TRBV6-5 and TRBJ1-5; TRBD1 aligns across 9 bases. The starting material was peripheral blood, obtained in a trial of Ad26.COV2.S vaccine versus placebo. The receptor comes from a person between 18 and 65 years old who received the Ad26.COV2.S COVID-19 vaccine or a placebo. The CDR3, as DNA: TGTGCCAGCAGTTCTTACGGGACAGGGAATCAGCCCCAGCATTTT. This translates into CASSSYGTGNQPQHF.